This is a list of T cell receptor beta chains from one sample in a study of blood T cell repertoires in COVID-19. TCRdb's table, derived via immunoSEQ multiplex PCR, lists solely in-frame clones and lacks some. The sample consists of about 480,000 clones, 85% to 90% of them appearing once. Sequences were obtained from peripheral blood. The receptors originated from a woman aged 50 to 65 with COVID-19, enrolled during active disease. The CDR3 runs from the conserved cysteine through the conserved F or W. The D gene is left open where the match is weak.

>TRBD2|TRBJ2-3|TRBV12-5
TGTGCTAGTGGCCGTACCGTGACTAGCGGGGGAGGGTACACGCAGTATTTT
CASGRTVTSGGGYTQYF
>-|TRBJ1-2|TRBV18
TGTGCCAGCTCACCTCTACCGGGGGAGGGCTATGGCTACACCTTC
CASSPLPGEGYGYTF
>-|TRBJ2-2|TRBV28
TGTGCCAGCAGCCGATTTGACTCATCCACCGGGGAGCTGTTTTTT
CASSRFDSSTGELFF
>TRBD2|TRBJ2-2|TRBV11-2
TGTGCCAGCAGCTTAGGGGCTAGCGGAAACACCGGGGAGCTGTTTTTT
CASSLGASGNTGELFF
>-|TRBJ2-1|TRBV24-1
TGTGCCACCAGCCGTCCGGGGTACAATGAGCAGTTCTTC
CATSRPGYNEQFF
>-|TRBJ2-1|TRBV7-6
TGTGCCAGCAGCTCGGACAGCAATGAGCAGTTCTTC
CASSSDSNEQFF
>-|TRBJ2-3|TRBV6-4
TGTGCCAGCAGTGCTCATGGGGCGGATACGCAGTATTTT
CASSAHGADTQYF
>-|TRBJ2-7|TRBV7-9
TGTGCCAGCAGCTTAATGGGGGGCGAGCAGTACTTC
CASSLMGGEQYF
>-|TRBJ1-4|TRBV15
TGTGCCACCAGGGAGGGAACGGGCGAAAAACTGTTTTTT
CATREGTGEKLFF
>-|TRBJ1-2|TRBV4-1
TGCGCCAGCAGCCAATCGCCAGGATTCTATGGCTACACCTTC
CASSQSPGFYGYTF